A single sample gave rise to the 10 T cell receptor beta chains below, sequenced in a study of T cell responses to AZD1222 COVID-19 vaccine. Measured with immunoSEQ multiplex PCR; TCRdb has only the in-frame clones, and not every one. The sample holds 250,000 to 300,000 clones, 90% to 95% seen once. Sequenced material: peripheral blood, taken 28 days after the second AZD1222 dose. These receptors were obtained from an adult who received the AZD1222 COVID-19 vaccine.

V and J are TRBV4-3 and TRBJ2-7; D remains ambiguous. This CDR3 comprises 12 residues. V dropped 4 bases and J dropped 3 bases, with 7 bases sitting between them. The germline V gene encodes CDR1 LGHNA and CDR2 YSLEER. Here the CDR3 DNA reads TGCGCCAGCAGCCTGGACCGCTACGAGCAGTACTTC. Residues: CASSLDRYEQYF.

The gene calls are TRBV4-2 and TRBJ1-2, with D possibly being TRBD1 (6 bases). This CDR3 is 12 amino acids long. CDR1 LGHNA and CDR2 YNFKEQ come from the germline V gene. V lost 5 bases and J lost 7, with 11 bases in between. This CDR3 is CASSLDRSGYTF. In DNA form, the CDR3 reads TGTGCCAGCAGCTTAGACAGGTCTGGCTACACCTTC.

V gene TRBV7-8 combines with J gene TRBJ2-1; 12 bases match TRBD1. This CDR3 comprises 17 residues. V shed 1 base and J 7 bases; nucleotides not matched to a gene: 8. Germline V gives CDR1 SGHVS, CDR2 FQNEAQ. Written as DNA, the CDR3 is TGTGCCAGCAGCTTAGAGCCGGGACAGGGGGCTCGGAATGAGCAGTTCTTC. This translates into CASSLEPGQGARNEQFF.

The count of this clone is one. The V call is TRBV5-1, the J call TRBJ1-6, with 7 bases matching TRBD1. V was clipped by 5 bases and J by 6 bases; unmatched bases: 8. The CDR3 contains 15 residues. Germline loops: CDR1 SGHRS, CDR2 YFSETQ. Here the CDR3 DNA reads TGCGCCAGCAGACCTGACAGGGCCTTTAATTCACCCCTCCACTTT. Its protein is CASRPDRAFNSPLHF.

The V call is TRBV7-9, the J call TRBJ1-6; D may be TRBD1 (6 bases). V was trimmed by 5 bases and J by 9 bases, leaving 17 bases between them. Germline V lookup: CDR1 SEHNR, CDR2 FQNEAQ (reference sequence). CDR3 length: 15 amino acids. The CDR3 loop reads CASSHPGGEGSPLHF. The CDR3 nucleotides read TGTGCCAGCAGCCACCCTGGGGGCGAAGGTTCACCCCTCCACTTT.

The gene calls are TRBV28 and TRBJ2-7; D perhaps matches TRBD1 (5 bases). V lost 6 bases and J 4 bases, leaving 13 bases between the germline ends. CDR3 size: 13 residues. The germline V gene encodes CDR1 MDHEN and CDR2 SYDVKM. CDR3 region: CASRGPELYEQYF. The CDR3 bases are TGTGCCAGCAGGGGGCCTGAGCTTTACGAGCAGTACTTC.

The rearrangement joins TRBV18 to TRBJ1-5, with D perhaps TRBD1 (5 bases). Trimming removed 0 bases from V and 5 bases from J, with 11 bases in between. CDR3 size: 15 residues. Germline V lookup: CDR1 KGHSH, CDR2 LQKENI. The DNA of the CDR3 is TGTGCCAGCTCACCACCGGGCGGGGCGGATCAGCCCCAGCATTTT. Residues: CASSPPGGADQPQHF.

This rearrangement joins TRBV5-6 to TRBJ1-2, with no clear D. Trimming shortened V by 2 bases and J by 4 bases, and 12 bases separated the two germline ends. Germline lookup yields CDR1 SGHDT and CDR2 YYEEEE. The CDR3 length is 14 residues. This CDR3 is CASSLRTVSYGYTF. The CDR3 nucleotides are TGTGCCAGCAGCTTACGAACAGTTTCCTATGGCTACACCTTC.

The chain joins TRBV11-3 to TRBJ1-1; D is undetermined. This CDR3 comprises 12 residues. The V and J ends lost 7 bases and 3 bases respectively, with 9 bases between them. CDR1 is SGHNT, CDR2 YENEEA, per germline. In DNA, the CDR3 is TGTGCCAGCACCCCCTTTTACACTGAAGCTTTCTTT. Its translation is CASTPFYTEAFF.

J is TRBJ1-3 and V is TRBV2; the match to TRBD1 covers 10 bases. There are 13 residues in the CDR3. V shed 8 bases and J 4 bases; nucleotides not matched to a gene: 2. Looked up from germline, CDR1 is SNHLY and CDR2 is FYNNEI. CDR3 nucleotide sequence: TGTGCCAGCCGGGACAGGGGAGGAAACACCATATATTTT. Protein sequence: CASRDRGGNTIYF.